This paragraph reports one T cell receptor beta chain. The target antigen is unknown. Amplification targeted the TCR beta CDR3 regions, with RNA transcripts as the source material. In the first round, RT-PCR was carried out with HTBI primers, and a multiplex PCR formed the second round. TCRdb reprocessed the multiplex PCR reads with MiXCR, giving one entry per CDR3 protein. The data contain around 1.1 million distinct CDR3 sequences, about 35% of them singletons. This sample is part of a study of Graves' ophthalmopathy and Graves' hyperthyroidism. Whole-study results and caveats: Classification of ophthalmopathy versus stable hyperthyroidism by a 13-signature model yielded under 90% sensitivity and around 81% specificity. For predicting ophthalmopathy progression, the model had roughly 70% sensitivity and roughly 77% specificity.

The CDR3 has 13 residues. The trim removed 1 base at V and 10 bases at J, leaving 4 bases unmatched. Germline V gene sequence: CDR1 SGHDN, CDR2 FVKESK. This receptor was identified in an adult man with Graves' hyperthyroidism. This rearrangement joins TRBV14 to TRBJ1-1, with TRBD1 identical over 9 bases. Sequenced: peripheral blood or thyroid tissue (not recorded which). CDR3 nucleotides: TGTGCCAGCAGCCAAGTAGGACAGGGGCGAGCTTTCTTT. Its translation: CASSQVGQGRAFF.